This T cell receptor (beta chain) stems from a study of technical replicates of blood from a handful of donors. Sequencing was performed with immunoSEQ multiplex PCR; in TCRdb, only in-frame clones are kept and a portion is missing. This repertoire shows 80,000 to 90,000 clones, around 94% found once; its top ten account for approximately 0.24%. Germline loops: CDR1 SGHTA, CDR2 FQGNSA. V was clipped by 4 bases and J by 6 bases, with 21 bases between them. The CDR3 spans 16 residues. The chain is built from TRBV7-2 and TRBJ1-2; a possible D gene is TRBD1 (6 bases). The source is a human donor in good health. Specimen: T cells isolated from PBMCs. The CDR3 DNA is TGTGCCAGCAGCTCTAACCTAGAGGACAGATGGAATGGCTACACCTTC. Amino acid sequence: CASSSNLEDRWNGYTF.